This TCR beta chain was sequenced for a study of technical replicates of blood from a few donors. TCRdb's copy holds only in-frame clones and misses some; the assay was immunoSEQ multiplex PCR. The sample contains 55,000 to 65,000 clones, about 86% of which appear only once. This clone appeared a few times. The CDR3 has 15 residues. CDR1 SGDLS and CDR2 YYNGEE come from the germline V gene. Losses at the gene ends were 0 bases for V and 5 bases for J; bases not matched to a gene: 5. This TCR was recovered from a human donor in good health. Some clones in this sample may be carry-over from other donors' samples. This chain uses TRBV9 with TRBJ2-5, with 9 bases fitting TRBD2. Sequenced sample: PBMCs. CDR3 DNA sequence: TGTGCCAGCAGCGTAGCGGGACTAGCTTGGGAGACCCAGTACTTC. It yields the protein CASSVAGLAWETQYF.